This T cell receptor beta chain is drawn from a study of EBV T-cell therapy then PD-1 blockade in nasopharyngeal carcinoma (dated by TCRdb to the early 2020s). The CDR3 spans 15 residues, from the cysteine through the phenylalanine. The read is trimmed to its CDR3 DNA, 45 bases read in frame from base 1. Per the germline V gene, LGHNA is the CDR1 and YSLEER is the CDR2. Germline trimming: 0 bases from V, 6 bases from J; junction bases outside gene matches: 5. Reading the label with the study, this specimen's time point is: 266 days after commencement of treatment, after nivolumab therapy. Sample treatment or condition, as interpreted from the label and publication: AdE1-LMPpoly-expanded autologous EBV-specific T-cell therapy followed by anti-PD-1 nivolumab. Comment on this clone: It has no known antigen specificity. No much larger clone is present one base from it, and per-base qualities are unavailable.

The Qiagen DNeasy Kit was used to extract genomic DNA from the sorted cells. TCR beta chain deep sequencing was performed on the immunoSEQ platform. The original pipeline was this. Repertoire data analysis was performed with the immunoSEQ Analyzer software. TCRdb limited this immuneACCESS table to in-frame rearrangements with V and J called. A share of clones is missing; checked studies link under half to unresolved V genes, and the rest is unexplained. Clone size and V and J calls were adopted from that table, with D and trimming inferred from the DNA. Counted in this sample were roughly 20,000 clones; around 80% of them appeared once. The top ten clonotypes cover 25% to 40% of the sample.

Sequenced here: CD8+ T cells from blood, sampled at roughly day 250 from a patient whose treatment included autologous EBV-specific T cells and nivolumab. This sequence uses TRBV4-3 and TRBJ1-5; 7 middle bases align to TRBD1. The sequence came from a man in his forties or fifties with nasopharyngeal carcinoma. The CDR3 here reads CASSQEEGAGQPQHF. The nucleotide sequence is given as TGCGCCAGCAGCCAAGAGGAGGGGGCCGGTCAGCCCCAGCATTTT.